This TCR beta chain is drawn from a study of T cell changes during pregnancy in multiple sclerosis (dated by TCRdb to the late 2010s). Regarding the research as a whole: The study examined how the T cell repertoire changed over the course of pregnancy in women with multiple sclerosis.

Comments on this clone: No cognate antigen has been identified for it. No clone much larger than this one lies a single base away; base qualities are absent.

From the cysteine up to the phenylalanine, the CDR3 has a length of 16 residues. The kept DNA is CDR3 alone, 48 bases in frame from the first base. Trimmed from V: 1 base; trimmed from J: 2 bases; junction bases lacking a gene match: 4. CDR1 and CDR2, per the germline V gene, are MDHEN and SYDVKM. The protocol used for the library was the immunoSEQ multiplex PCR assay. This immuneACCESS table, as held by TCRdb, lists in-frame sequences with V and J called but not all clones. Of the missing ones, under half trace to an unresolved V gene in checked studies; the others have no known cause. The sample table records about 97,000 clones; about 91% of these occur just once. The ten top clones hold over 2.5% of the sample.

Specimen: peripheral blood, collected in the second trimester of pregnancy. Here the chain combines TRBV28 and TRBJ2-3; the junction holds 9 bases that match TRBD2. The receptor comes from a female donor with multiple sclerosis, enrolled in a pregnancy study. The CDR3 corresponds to CASSLLASGNTDTQYF. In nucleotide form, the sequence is TGTGCCAGCAGTTTATTGGCTAGCGGGAACACAGATACGCAGTATTTT.